Reported below is one TCR beta chain. This specimen belongs to a study of blood T cell repertoires in COVID-19. Across the study: Some COVID-19 samples were acute and others convalescent; all came from the United States, Italy and Spain. The cDNA or gDNA used as material had been derived from T cells, B-cell-depleted T cells, or PBMCs.

Cohorts were determined from participant-reported clinical history. Produced via immunoSEQ multiplex PCR; TCRdb's table is partial and in-frame only. The table records some 180,000 clones, 82% of them present only once. The source material was PBMCs or T cells enriched from blood (not recorded which). This clonotype was sampled from a woman aged 60 to 75 with acute COVID-19.

CDR3 region: CASSWGQGLGETQYF. The CDR3 DNA reads as TGTGCCAGCAGTTGGGGACAGGGCCTCGGGGAGACCCAGTACTTC. This chain connects TRBV5-6 to TRBJ2-5; 9 nucleotides align to TRBD1. Germline V lookup: CDR1 SGHDT, CDR2 YYEEEE. CDR3 length equals 15 residues. The ends lost 5 bases at V and 5 bases at J; junction bases unmatched: 10.